A single sample is the source of the 6 T cell receptor beta chains below, sequenced in a study of technical replicates of blood from a few donors. Using immunoSEQ multiplex PCR, the repertoire was profiled, and TCRdb retains in-frame clones only, with some absent. Of 90,000 to 100,000 clones in the sample, about 95% were seen once. Sequenced input: T cells isolated from PBMCs. These receptors were obtained from a human donor in good health.

This clone appeared once. The chain combines TRBV6-5 with TRBJ1-1, with TRBD1 as a possible D gene (6 bases). The CDR3 loop spans 12 amino acids. V was pared by 0 bases and J by 10 bases, with 9 bases between. Germline CDR1 and CDR2: MNHEY and SVGAGI. The CDR3 coding sequence is TGTGCCAGCAGTTACTCGAAGGGGGTAGCTTTCTTT. This translates into CASSYSKGVAFF.

The chain combines TRBV19 with TRBJ1-2, with 9 nucleotides matching TRBD1. With V trimmed by 5 bases and J by 5 bases, 6 bases remained unmatched. The CDR3 contains 14 residues. CDR1 LNHDA and CDR2 SQIVND come from the germline V gene (reference sequence). The CDR3 coding sequence is TGTGCCAGTAGTGCCCGGGACAGGGTATATGGCTACACCTTC. It specifies CASSARDRVYGYTF.

The chain has TRBV5-1 and TRBJ1-2; 8 bases are shared with TRBD1. This CDR3 comprises 15 residues. V lost 0 bases to trimming and J lost 6 bases; unmatched junction nucleotides: 7. In germline, CDR1 is SGHRS, CDR2 YFSETQ. The CDR3 region has the DNA TGCGCCAGCAGCTTGGGGACAGGGAAGGTTGATGGCTACACCTTC. Its translation: CASSLGTGKVDGYTF.

In its sample, this clone was seen once. The chain is built from TRBV7-3 and TRBJ1-2; D is uncertain. The V gene's germline CDR1 is SGHTA and CDR2 FQGTGA. The CDR3 consists of 15 residues. V shed 4 bases and J shed 0 bases, with 12 bases lying between them. CDR3 sequence: CASSSSTVSNYGYTF. The CDR3 nucleotides read TGTGCCAGCAGCTCTTCTACCGTATCTAACTATGGCTACACCTTC.

V gene TRBV2 combines with J gene TRBJ2-4; TRBD2 matches 10 bases. This CDR3 is 19 amino acids long. Per germline, CDR1 SNHLY and CDR2 FYNNEI. V shed 6 bases and J 1 base; nucleotides not matched to a gene: 15. CDR3 coding DNA: TGTGCCAGCAGCGAAAGGCTAGCGGGAGCTGCGGTGGCCAAAAACATTCAGTACTTC. Its protein is CASSERLAGAAVAKNIQYF. Supplemented by reference TRBV2 and TRBJ2-4, the full variable domain reads EPEVTQTPSHQVTQMGQEVILRCVPISNHLYFYWYRQILGQKVEFLVSFYNNEISEKSEIFDDQFSVERPDGSNFTLKIRSTKLEDSAMYFCASSERLAGAAVAKNIQYFGAGTRLSVL.

The chain recombines TRBV29-1 with TRBJ2-3; D is unresolved. The germline gives CDR1 SQVTM, CDR2 ANQGSEA. The CDR3 consists of 13 residues. V gave up 5 bases and J gave up 3 bases, with 12 bases separating them. CDR3 amino acids: CSVRPTVTDTQYF. The CDR3 DNA sequence: TGCAGCGTTCGGCCAACAGTAACAGATACGCAGTATTTT.